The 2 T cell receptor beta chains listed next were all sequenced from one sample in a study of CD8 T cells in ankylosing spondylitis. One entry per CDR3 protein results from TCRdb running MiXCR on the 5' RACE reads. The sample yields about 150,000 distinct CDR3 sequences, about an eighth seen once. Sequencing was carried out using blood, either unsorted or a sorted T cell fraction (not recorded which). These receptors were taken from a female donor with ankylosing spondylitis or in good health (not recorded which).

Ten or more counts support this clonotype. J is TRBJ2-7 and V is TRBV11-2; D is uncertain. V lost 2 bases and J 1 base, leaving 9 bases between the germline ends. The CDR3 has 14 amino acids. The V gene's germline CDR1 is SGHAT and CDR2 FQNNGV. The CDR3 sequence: CASSLTTRSYEQYF. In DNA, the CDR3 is TGTGCCAGCAGCTTAACGACACGATCCTACGAGCAGTACTTC.

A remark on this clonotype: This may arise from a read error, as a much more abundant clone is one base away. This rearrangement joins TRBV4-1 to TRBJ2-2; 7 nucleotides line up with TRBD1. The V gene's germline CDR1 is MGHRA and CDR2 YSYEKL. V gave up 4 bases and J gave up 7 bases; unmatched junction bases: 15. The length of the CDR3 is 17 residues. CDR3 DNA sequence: TGCGCCAGCAGCCTATTTTCCCGACAGGGCCAAGGCGGGGAGCTGTTTTTT. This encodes CASSLFSRQGQGGELFF.